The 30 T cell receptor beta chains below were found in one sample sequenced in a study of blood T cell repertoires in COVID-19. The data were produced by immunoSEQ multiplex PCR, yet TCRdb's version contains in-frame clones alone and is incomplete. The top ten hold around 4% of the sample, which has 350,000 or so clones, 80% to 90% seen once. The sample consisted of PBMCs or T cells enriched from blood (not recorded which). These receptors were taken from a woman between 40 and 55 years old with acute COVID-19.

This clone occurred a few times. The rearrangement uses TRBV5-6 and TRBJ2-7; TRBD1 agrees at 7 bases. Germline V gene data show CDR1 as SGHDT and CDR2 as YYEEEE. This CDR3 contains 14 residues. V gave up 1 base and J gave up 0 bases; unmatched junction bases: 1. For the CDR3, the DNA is TGTGCCAGCAGCTTGTACAGGGGCTCCTACGAGCAGTACTTC. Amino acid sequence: CASSLYRGSYEQYF.

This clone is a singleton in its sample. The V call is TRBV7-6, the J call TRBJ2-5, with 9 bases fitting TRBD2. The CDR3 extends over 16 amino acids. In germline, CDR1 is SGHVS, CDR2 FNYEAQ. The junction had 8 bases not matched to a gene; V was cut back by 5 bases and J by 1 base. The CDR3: CASSLWTSDTQETQYF. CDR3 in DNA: TGTGCCAGCAGCCTTTGGACTAGCGACACCCAAGAGACCCAGTACTTC.

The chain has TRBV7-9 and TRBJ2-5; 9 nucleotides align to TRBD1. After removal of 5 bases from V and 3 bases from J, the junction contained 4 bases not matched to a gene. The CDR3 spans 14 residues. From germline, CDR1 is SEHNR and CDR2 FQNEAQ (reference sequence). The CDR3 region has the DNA TGTGCCAGCAGCGGAGGGACAGGGAAAGAGACCCAGTACTTC. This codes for CASSGGTGKETQYF.

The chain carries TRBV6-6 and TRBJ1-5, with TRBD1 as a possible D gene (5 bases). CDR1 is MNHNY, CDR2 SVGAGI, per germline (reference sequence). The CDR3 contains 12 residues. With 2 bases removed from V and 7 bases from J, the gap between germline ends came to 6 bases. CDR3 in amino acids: CASSYAGQPQHF. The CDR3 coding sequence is TGTGCCAGCAGTTACGCAGGGCAGCCCCAGCATTTT.

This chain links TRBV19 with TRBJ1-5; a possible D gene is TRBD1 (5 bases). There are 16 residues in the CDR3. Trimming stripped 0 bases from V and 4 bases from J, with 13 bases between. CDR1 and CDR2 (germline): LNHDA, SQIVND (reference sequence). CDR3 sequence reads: CASSIEPGRPNQPQHF. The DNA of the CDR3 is TGTGCCAGTAGTATAGAACCAGGGAGGCCTAATCAGCCCCAGCATTTT.

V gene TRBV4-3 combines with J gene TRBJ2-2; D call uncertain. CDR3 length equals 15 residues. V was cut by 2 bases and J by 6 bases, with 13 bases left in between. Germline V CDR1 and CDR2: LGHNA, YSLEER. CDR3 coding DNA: TGCGCCAGCAGCCAAAAGACCCTAGACCCCGGGGAGCTGTTTTTT. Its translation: CASSQKTLDPGELFF.

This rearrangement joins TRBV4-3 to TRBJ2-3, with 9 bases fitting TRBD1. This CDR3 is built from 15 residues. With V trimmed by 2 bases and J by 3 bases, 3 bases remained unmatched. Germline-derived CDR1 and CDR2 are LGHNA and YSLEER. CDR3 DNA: TGCGCCAGCAGCCAAAACAGGGGGCTGACAGATACGCAGTATTTT. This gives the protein CASSQNRGLTDTQYF.

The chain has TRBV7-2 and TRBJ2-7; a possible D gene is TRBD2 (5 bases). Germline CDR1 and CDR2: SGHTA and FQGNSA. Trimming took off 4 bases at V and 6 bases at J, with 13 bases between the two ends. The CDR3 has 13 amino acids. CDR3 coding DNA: TGTGCCAGCAGCTACGGCGGAGGCCTCGAGCAGTACTTC. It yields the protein CASSYGGGLEQYF.

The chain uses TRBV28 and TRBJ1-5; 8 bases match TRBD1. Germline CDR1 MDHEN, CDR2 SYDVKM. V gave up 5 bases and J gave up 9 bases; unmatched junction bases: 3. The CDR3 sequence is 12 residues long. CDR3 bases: TGTGCCAGCAGTAGGACAGGGAGGCCCCAGCATTTT. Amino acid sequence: CASSRTGRPQHF.

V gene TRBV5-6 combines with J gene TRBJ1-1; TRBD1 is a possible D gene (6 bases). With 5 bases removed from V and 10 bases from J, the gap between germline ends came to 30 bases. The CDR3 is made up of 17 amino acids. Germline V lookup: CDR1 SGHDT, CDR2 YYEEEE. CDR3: CASSSPYAGTRDGTAFF. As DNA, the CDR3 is TGTGCCAGCAGTTCCCCGTACGCCGGGACACGGGACGGGACAGCTTTCTTT.

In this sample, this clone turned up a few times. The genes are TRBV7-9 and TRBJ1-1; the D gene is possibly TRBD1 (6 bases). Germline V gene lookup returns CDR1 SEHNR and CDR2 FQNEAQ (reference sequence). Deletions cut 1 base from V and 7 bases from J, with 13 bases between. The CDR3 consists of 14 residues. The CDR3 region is CASSLVGAYNEAFF. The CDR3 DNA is TGTGCCAGCAGCTTAGTGGGGGCTTATAATGAAGCTTTCTTT.

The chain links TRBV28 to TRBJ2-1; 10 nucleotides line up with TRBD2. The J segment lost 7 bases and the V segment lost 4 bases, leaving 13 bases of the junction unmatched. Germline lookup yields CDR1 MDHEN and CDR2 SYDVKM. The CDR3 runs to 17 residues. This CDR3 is CASSSPLLAGVGNEQFF. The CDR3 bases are TGTGCCAGCAGTTCCCCTCTGCTAGCGGGAGTGGGGAATGAGCAGTTCTTC.

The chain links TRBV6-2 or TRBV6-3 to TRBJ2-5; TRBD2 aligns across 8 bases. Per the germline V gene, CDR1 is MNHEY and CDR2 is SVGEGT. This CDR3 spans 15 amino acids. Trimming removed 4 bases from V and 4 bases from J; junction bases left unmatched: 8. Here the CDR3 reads CASSSISGTGETQYF. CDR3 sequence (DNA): TGTGCCAGCAGTTCAATTAGCGGGACCGGAGAGACCCAGTACTTC.

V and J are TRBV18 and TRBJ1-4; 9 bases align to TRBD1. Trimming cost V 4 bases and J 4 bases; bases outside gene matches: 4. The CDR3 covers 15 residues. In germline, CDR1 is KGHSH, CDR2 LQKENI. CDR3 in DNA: TGTGCCAGCTCACGCGGGACAGGGATTAATGAAAAACTGTTTTTT. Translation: CASSRGTGINEKLFF.

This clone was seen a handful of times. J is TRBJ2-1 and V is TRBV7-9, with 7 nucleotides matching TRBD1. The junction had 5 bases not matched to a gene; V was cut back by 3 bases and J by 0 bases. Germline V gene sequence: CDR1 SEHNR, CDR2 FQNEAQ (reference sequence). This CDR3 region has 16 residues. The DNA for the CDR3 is TGTGCCAGCAGCTTGGCCGGACAGGCCTCCTACAATGAGCAGTTCTTC. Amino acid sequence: CASSLAGQASYNEQFF.

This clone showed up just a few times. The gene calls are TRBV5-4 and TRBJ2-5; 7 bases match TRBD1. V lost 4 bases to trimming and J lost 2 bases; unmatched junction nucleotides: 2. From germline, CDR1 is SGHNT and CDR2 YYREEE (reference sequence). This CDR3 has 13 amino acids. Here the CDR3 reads CASSPGQQETQYF. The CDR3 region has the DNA TGTGCCAGCAGCCCGGGACAGCAAGAGACCCAGTACTTC.

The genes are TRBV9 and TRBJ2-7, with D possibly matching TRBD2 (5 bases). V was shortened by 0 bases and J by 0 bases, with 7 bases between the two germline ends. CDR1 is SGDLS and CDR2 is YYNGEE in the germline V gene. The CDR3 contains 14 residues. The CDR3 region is CASSVVSDSYEQYF. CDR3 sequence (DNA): TGTGCCAGCAGCGTAGTTAGCGACTCCTACGAGCAGTACTTC.

This chain's CDR3 is CASSVQGAGGELFF. As DNA, the CDR3 is TGTGCCAGCAGCGTACAGGGGGCGGGCGGGGAGCTGTTTTTT. This rearrangement joins TRBV9 to TRBJ2-2; 8 nucleotides match TRBD1. Germline assignment: CDR1 SGDLS and CDR2 YYNGEE. The ends lost 1 base at V and 7 bases at J; junction bases unmatched: 3. The CDR3 runs 14 residues. Full variable domain (missing parts from reference TRBV9 and TRBJ2-2): DSGVTQTPKHLITATGQRVTLRCSPRSGDLSVYWYQQSLDQGLQFLIQYYNGEERAKGNILERFSAQQFPDLHSELNLSSLELGDSALYFCASSVQGAGGELFFGEGSRLTVL.

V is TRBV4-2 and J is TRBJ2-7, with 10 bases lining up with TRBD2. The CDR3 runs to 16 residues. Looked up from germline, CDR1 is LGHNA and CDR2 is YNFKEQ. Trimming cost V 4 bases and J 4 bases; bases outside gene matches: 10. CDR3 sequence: CASSPRASGSRYEQYF. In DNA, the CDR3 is TGTGCCAGCAGCCCGCGTGCTAGCGGGAGCAGGTACGAGCAGTACTTC.

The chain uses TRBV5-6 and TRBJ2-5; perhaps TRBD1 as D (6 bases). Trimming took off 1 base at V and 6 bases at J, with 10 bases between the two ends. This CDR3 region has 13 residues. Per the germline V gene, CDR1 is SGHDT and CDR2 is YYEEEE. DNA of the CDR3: TGTGCCAGCAGCTTGATGGACAGACAGACCCAGTACTTC. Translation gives CASSLMDRQTQYF.

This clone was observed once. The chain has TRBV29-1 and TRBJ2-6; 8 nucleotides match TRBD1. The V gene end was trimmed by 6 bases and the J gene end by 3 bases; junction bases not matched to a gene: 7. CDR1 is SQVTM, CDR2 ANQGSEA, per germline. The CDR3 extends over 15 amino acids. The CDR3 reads CSVRTGPIGANVLTF. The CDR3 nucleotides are TGCAGCGTGAGGACAGGGCCGATTGGGGCCAACGTCCTGACTTTC.

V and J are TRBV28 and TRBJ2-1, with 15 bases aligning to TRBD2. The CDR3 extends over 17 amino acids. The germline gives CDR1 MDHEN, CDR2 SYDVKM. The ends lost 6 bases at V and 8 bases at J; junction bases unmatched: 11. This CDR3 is CASSPIKGLAGGHEQFF. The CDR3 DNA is TGTGCCAGCAGCCCAATAAAGGGACTAGCGGGAGGTCATGAGCAGTTCTTC.

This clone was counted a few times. CDR3 in DNA: TGCGCCAGCAGCCCGTTAACAAACATCGAGCAGTACTTC. Translating it yields CASSPLTNIEQYF. This rearrangement joins TRBV4-1 to TRBJ2-7; D is ambiguous. This CDR3 is built from 13 residues. The germline gives CDR1 MGHRA, CDR2 YSYEKL. Trimming pared 4 bases from V and 6 bases from J, leaving 13 bases between.

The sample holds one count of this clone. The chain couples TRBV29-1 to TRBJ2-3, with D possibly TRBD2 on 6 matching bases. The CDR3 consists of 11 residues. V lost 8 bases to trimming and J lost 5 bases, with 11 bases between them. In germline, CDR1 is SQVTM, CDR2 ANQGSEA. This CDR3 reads CSWAGRDTQYF. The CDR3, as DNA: TGCAGCTGGGCGGGGCGAGATACGCAGTATTTT.

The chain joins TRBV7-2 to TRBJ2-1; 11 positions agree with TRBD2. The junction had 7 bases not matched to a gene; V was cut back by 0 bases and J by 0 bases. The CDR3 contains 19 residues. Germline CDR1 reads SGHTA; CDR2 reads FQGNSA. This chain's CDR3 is CASSLASIAGGSSYNEQFF. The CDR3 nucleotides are TGTGCCAGCAGCTTAGCGTCGATAGCGGGAGGGAGCTCCTACAATGAGCAGTTCTTC. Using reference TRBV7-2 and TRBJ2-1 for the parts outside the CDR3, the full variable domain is GAGVSQSPSNKVTEKGKDVELRCDPISGHTALYWYRQSLGQGLEFLIYFQGNSAPDKSGLPSDRFSAERTGGSVSTLTIQRTQQEDSAVYLCASSLASIAGGSSYNEQFFGPGTRLTVL.

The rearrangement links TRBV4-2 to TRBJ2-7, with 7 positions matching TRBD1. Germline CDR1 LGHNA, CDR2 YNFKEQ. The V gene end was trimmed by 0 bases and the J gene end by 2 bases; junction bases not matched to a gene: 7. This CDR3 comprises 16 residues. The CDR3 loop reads CASSQEGTGVPYEQYF. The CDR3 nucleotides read TGTGCCAGCAGCCAAGAGGGAACAGGGGTCCCCTACGAGCAGTACTTC.

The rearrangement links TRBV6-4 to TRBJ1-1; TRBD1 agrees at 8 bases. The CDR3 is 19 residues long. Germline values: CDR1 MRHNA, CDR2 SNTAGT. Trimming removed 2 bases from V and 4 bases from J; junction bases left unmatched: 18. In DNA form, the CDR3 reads TGTGCCAGCAGTGACCCGGTCACTTTCAGGGGGCGTTTCGGCACTGAAGCTTTCTTT. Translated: CASSDPVTFRGRFGTEAFF.

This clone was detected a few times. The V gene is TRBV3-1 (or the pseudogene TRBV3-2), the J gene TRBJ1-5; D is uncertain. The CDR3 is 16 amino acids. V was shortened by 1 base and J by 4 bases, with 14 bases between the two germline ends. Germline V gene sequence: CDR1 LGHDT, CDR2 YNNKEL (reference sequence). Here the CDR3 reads CASSQAGRGNNQPQHF. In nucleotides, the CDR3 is TGTGCCAGCAGCCAAGCGGGTCGCGGGAATAATCAGCCCCAGCATTTT.

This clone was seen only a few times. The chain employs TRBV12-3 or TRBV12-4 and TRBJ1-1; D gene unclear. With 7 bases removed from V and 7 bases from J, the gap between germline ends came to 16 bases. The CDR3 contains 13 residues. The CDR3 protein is CASTKLGGLEAFF. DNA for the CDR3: TGTGCCAGCACCAAATTAGGAGGGCTTGAAGCTTTCTTT.

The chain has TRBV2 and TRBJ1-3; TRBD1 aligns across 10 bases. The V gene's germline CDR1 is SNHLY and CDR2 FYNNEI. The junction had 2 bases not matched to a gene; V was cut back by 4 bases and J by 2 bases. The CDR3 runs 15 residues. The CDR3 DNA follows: TGTGCCAGCAGTGGACAGGGGGCGGCTGGAAACACCATATATTTT. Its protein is CASSGQGAAGNTIYF. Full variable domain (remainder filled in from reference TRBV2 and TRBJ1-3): EPEVTQTPSHQVTQMGQEVILRCVPISNHLYFYWYRQILGQKVEFLVSFYNNEISEKSEIFDDQFSVERPDGSNFTLKIRSTKLEDSAMYFCASSGQGAAGNTIYFGEGSWLTVV.